The source of this T cell receptor beta chain is a study of blood T cells in healthy people across ages (dated by TCRdb to about 2015). Regarding the study in general: Template switching captured roughly one uniquely barcoded TCR beta cDNA molecule per two T cells in model experiments. Using deep sequencing normalized with unique cDNA molecular identifiers, the study measured how TCR beta repertoire diversity changes with age. Four age groups were formed from the donors: young (average approximately 15 years), middle-aged (approximately 39), aged (about 62) and long-lived (approximately 78). For two donors (one aged 18 to 30 and one aged 80 or older), the study analyzed two additional independent replicas of 1 million unique cDNA reads from the same blood draw. Overall results and qualifications from the work: Estimates of total diversity from one million sequenced T cells were regarded as lower bounds and underestimates. Compared with the aged group, the long-lived group had more naive CD4+ T cells, fewer expanded clones and increased TCR diversity, suggesting age selection. Because donor CMV infection status was unknown, age-related changes in expanded clonotypes were potentially confounded. The percentage of naive T cells measured by flow cytometry correlated strongly with observed TCR beta diversity. Bulk unsorted PBMC profiling prevented conclusive comparison of naive and antigen-experienced compartments. As age increased, observed TCR beta diversity per million T cells dropped in a roughly linear way, and a significant reduction was already evident by age 40.

Comment on this clonotype: Its binding antigen is unknown. Base qualities are missing; no much larger clone stands one base away.

CDR1 and CDR2 were assigned from the germline V gene (reference sequence) as SGHAT and FQDESV. Deletion took 6 bases off V and 3 bases off J, with a span of 13 bases between the germline ends. Reading from cysteine to phenylalanine, the CDR3 counts 14 amino acids. Kept here is only the CDR3 DNA, which spans 42 bases and is read in frame from base 1. The 39 donors, aged roughly 6 to 100 years, were systemically healthy Caucasian individuals from Russia. Approximately 9.3 milliliters of peripheral blood were drawn from each donor into EDTA-treated Vacutainer tubes. Ficoll-Paque density-gradient centrifugation was used to isolate PBMCs, with at least 7 million obtained per sample. Trizol reagent was used to extract total RNA from PBMCs, with at least 5 micrograms per sample. The percentages of naive CD45RAhigh/CD27high T cells were determined by flow cytometry on a PBMC aliquot from every donor. The method was 5' RACE. Sequencing was performed on an Illumina HiSeq 2500. A second PCR of about 7 to 12 cycles was performed with a sample-barcoded 5' primer and a J-beta primer mix. Each TCR beta cDNA molecule received a unique molecular identifier from a template-switch 5' adaptor carrying 12 random nucleotides. At least 3 million CDR3-containing paired-end reads were obtained from each sample. First-strand cDNA synthesis was performed from all RNA using the Mint cDNA synthesis kit, with priming by a TRBC-specific oligonucleotide. After uracil-DNA glycosylase treatment, a first 18-cycle PCR used universal primers M1SS and BC2_uni_R on all cDNA. As for how the authors treated the data: For normalization, 1 million high-quality reads were randomly selected from each sample, with every read carrying a distinct molecular identifier. Instead of being binned into consensus sequences, reads that shared molecular identifiers were thrown out. CDR3 identification, clonotype clustering and error correction used MiTCR with a Q25 quality threshold and the strictest error-elimination algorithm. A nonparametric unseen species model with Euler transformation was used to estimate a lower bound on total TCR beta diversity. TCRdb trimmed public reads at Q25 via fastp, called clones via MiXCR and kept in-frame beta chains. One record per CDR3 amino acid sequence lists the most common genes and DNA. The V and J calls, along with clone size, are taken from TCRdb and not from the paper's own processing. In this sample the table shows 800,000 to 1,300,000 distinct CDR3 sequences, almost 25% of which occur a single time. 0.65% to 0.95% of the sample rests with the top ten.

The sample also formed part of further work on T cells of mothers and their children. The second study also describes: Donors were nine systemically healthy Caucasian individuals: three mothers and their six children. cDNA synthesis consumed the entire amount of extracted RNA, loaded at approximately 1.6 ug RNA in each 15 ul reaction. In the second PCR, the M1S primer added sample barcodes and 2-4 random nucleotides. More than 8 million TCR beta CDR3 reads were obtained from each mother, and about 3 million reads were obtained from each child. Thymic selection similarly shapes TCR recombination output in related and unrelated pairs, with minor effect from inherited differences. Related mother-child pairs always showed normalized repertoire overlap that was slightly higher than in unrelated mother-child pairs, though the difference was never significant. No persistent microchimeric T cell clones were found, with a detection sensitivity of roughly 92 clones per million clonotypes. In the study, deep NGS was used to compare the TCR beta repertoires of mothers and children, and features distinguishing related mother-child pairs from unrelated individuals were sought. Mothers averaged around 40 +/- 4 years of age and children averaged roughly 10 +/- 4 years. Libraries were sequenced on Illumina HiSeq 2000 with 100+100 nt paired-end reads after adapter ligation with NEBNext reagents. To prevent cross-contamination, the mother and child libraries were prepared one month apart and sequenced in separate runs. For each donor, somewhere between about 500,000 and 2,300,000 distinct TCR beta clonotypes were identified. Naive TCR beta clonotypes were estimated from low-frequency clonotypes matched to each donor's FACS-determined naive share, without sorting.

Sequenced material: blood. The V gene is TRBV11-1 and the J gene is TRBJ2-3; the D gene is not confidently resolved. The sequence was collected from a girl between 2 and 10 years old in good health. Read as DNA, the sequence is TGTGCCAGCAGTTCCCGACCATTAACAGATACGCAGTATTTT. Its protein reads: CASSSRPLTDTQYF.